This T cell receptor (beta chain) was documented in a study of shared clonotypes between healthy human individuals. Findings of the study overall: When compared with the clonotypes that were shared by all four sorted-subset donors, the non-shared clonotypes turned out to have lower generation probabilities.

The assay was run at deep level. Measured with immunoSEQ multiplex PCR; TCRdb has only the in-frame clones, and not every one. The sample includes some 650,000 clones, about 96% of them seen just once. The ends lost 4 bases at V and 1 base at J; junction bases unmatched: 7. The CDR3 totals 17 residues. The germline V gene encodes CDR1 MNHNS and CDR2 SASEGT. Turning to this clone: Its specificity is not known.

Material for sequencing was naive CD4+ T cells sorted from blood. Indicated subset: CD45RA+ positively selected. The TCR was taken from a woman in her twenties or thirties in good health. The chain employs TRBV6-1 and TRBJ2-6; 7 nucleotides line up with TRBD2. For the CDR3, the DNA is TGTGCCAGCAGTGGTACTGCGGGAGTATCTGGGGCCAACGTCCTGACTTTC. Translated: CASSGTAGVSGANVLTF.